A selection of T cell receptor beta chains follows, all from one sample in a study of T cells in Graves' hyperthyroidism and ophthalmopathy. TCRdb independently ran MiXCR on the multiplex PCR reads; one entry per CDR3 protein. The sample carries approximately 590,000 distinct CDR3 sequences, 35% to 55% recorded once. The specimen was peripheral blood or thyroid tissue (not recorded which). Receptor source: a woman younger than 35 with Graves' hyperthyroidism. CDR3s include the opening cysteine and the closing phenylalanine or tryptophan. Fields, in order: clone size, D gene, J gene, V gene, CDR3 protein, CDR3 DNA. The D gene is left open where the match is weak. Clone size appears in some rows only: once, few, many, or a class for an expanded clone.

-	-	TRBJ2-7	TRBV10-3	CASSEAGGEQYF	TGTGCCAGCAGTGAAGCCGGGGGCGAGCAGTACTTC
many	-	TRBJ1-2	TRBV10-3	CAISGTNYGYTF	TGTGCCATCAGTGGGACAAACTATGGCTACACCTTC
few	-	TRBJ1-5	TRBV20-1	CSAREHRRGSQHF	TGCAGTGCTCGCGAACACCGCCGGGGGTCCCAGCATTTT
-	-	TRBJ1-2	TRBV7-6	CASSFLDRDKLAYYGYTF	TGTGCCAGCAGCTTTCTGGACCGGGACAAACTAGCTTACTATGGCTACACCTTC
-	-	TRBJ1-5	TRBV29-1	CSARRSGEPQHF	TGCAGCGCTAGACGGTCGGGAGAGCCCCAGCATTTT
-	-	TRBJ2-7	TRBV5-4	CASSLADRIYEQYF	TGTGCCAGCAGCTTGGCCGACAGGATCTACGAGCAGTACTTC
few	-	TRBJ2-7	TRBV20-1	CSARDPRLGEQYF	TGCAGTGCTAGAGATCCGAGACTAGGCGAGCAGTACTTC
-	-	TRBJ1-5	TRBV29-1	CSVVKQGNQPQHF	TGCAGCGTTGTGAAACAGGGCAATCAGCCCCAGCATTTT
-	TRBD2	TRBJ2-7	TRBV6-1	CASSRRPRTSGRNEQYF	TGTGCCAGCAGCCGCCGCCCCCGGACTAGCGGGAGGAACGAGCAGTACTTC
many	-	TRBJ1-5	TRBV29-1	CSVARSSNQPQHF	TGCAGCGTAGCAAGAAGTAGCAATCAGCCCCAGCATTTT
-	TRBD1	TRBJ2-5	TRBV2	CASRIDRAAGETQYF	TGTGCCAGCCGAATAGACAGGGCTGCTGGTGAGACCCAGTACTTC
few	-	TRBJ1-5	TRBV9	CASSKGDSNQPQHF	TGTGCCAGCAGTAAGGGGGATAGCAATCAGCCCCAGCATTTT
-	-	TRBJ1-6	TRBV20-1	CSTTGISYNSPLHF	TGCAGTACTACAGGGATCTCCTATAATTCACCCCTCCACTTT
few	-	TRBJ2-5	TRBV7-2	CASSLGHSYQETQYF	TGTGCCAGCAGCTTAGGACATTCGTACCAAGAGACCCAGTACTTC
-	TRBD2	TRBJ2-7	TRBV19	CASMGTSGYEQYF	TGTGCCAGTATGGGGACTAGCGGATACGAGCAGTACTTC
few	TRBD1	TRBJ1-4	TRBV7-2	CASGFGQGFHF	TGTGCCAGCGGCTTTGGACAGGGGTTCCATTTT
-	TRBD1	TRBJ2-5	TRBV19	CASSIRTGWETQYF	TGTGCCAGTAGTATTCGGACAGGGTGGGAGACCCAGTACTTC
-	TRBD1	TRBJ1-6	TRBV6-2/TRBV6-3	CASSQDRGVSPLHF	TGTGCCAGCAGCCAGGACAGGGGGGTTTCACCCCTCCACTTT
many	-	TRBJ1-3	TRBV29-1	CSVVTEASGNTIYF	TGCAGCGTCGTGACAGAAGCCTCTGGAAACACCATATATTTT
many	-	TRBJ1-6	TRBV6-1	CASRDNNSPLHF	TGTGCCAGCAGGGACAATAATTCACCCCTCCACTTT
-	TRBD1	TRBJ1-2	TRBV7-2	CASSFYLVTGEVYGYTF	TGTGCCAGCAGCTTCTACCTCGTGACAGGGGAAGTTTATGGCTACACCTTC
few	TRBD2	TRBJ2-7	TRBV7-9	CASSRGGAYEQYF	TGTGCCAGCAGTCGGGGGGGGGCCTACGAGCAGTACTTC
-	-	TRBJ1-2	TRBV2	CASRDDGSIGGYTF	TGTGCCAGCAGGGATGACGGTAGTATAGGCGGCTACACCTTC
many	TRBD1	TRBJ1-4	TRBV7-9	CASSNRDSNEKLFF	TGTGCCAGCAGCAACCGGGACAGCAATGAAAAACTGTTTTTT
-	TRBD2	TRBJ2-2	TRBV24-1	CATSDTTGRTNTGELFF	TGTGCCACCAGTGATACCACCGGGAGGACGAACACCGGGGAGCTGTTTTTT
-	-	TRBJ1-1	TRBV7-2	CASSLEGGGFEAFF	TGTGCCAGCAGCTTAGAAGGAGGGGGATTTGAAGCTTTCTTT
few	-	TRBJ1-5	TRBV14	CASSQWGDSPQHF	TGTGCCAGCAGCCAATGGGGTGATTCGCCCCAGCATTTT
few	TRBD1	TRBJ1-4	TRBV9	CASSPFQGAQEKLFF	TGTGCCAGCAGCCCCTTCCAGGGGGCGCAGGAAAAACTGTTTTTT
-	TRBD2	TRBJ2-5	TRBV24-1	CATSVASGPQETQYF	TGTGCCACCAGTGTGGCTAGCGGCCCCCAAGAGACCCAGTACTTC
-	-	TRBJ1-2	TRBV19	CASSLQGGVISGYTF	TGTGCCAGTTCCCTACAGGGAGGCGTGATCTCTGGCTACACCTTC
few	TRBD1	TRBJ1-2	TRBV7-9	CASSLSDRGNYGYTF	TGTGCCAGCAGCTTATCCGACAGGGGCAACTATGGCTACACCTTC
-	-	TRBJ1-2	TRBV25-1	CASSESLGQGDGYTF	TGTGCCAGCAGTGAATCCCTCGGGCAGGGTGACGGCTACACCTTC
-	-	TRBJ2-3	TRBV10-2	CASGTSTDTQYF	TGTGCCTCCGGAACTAGCACAGATACGCAGTATTTT
many	-	TRBJ2-7	TRBV7-9	CASSFRTWDDEQYF	TGTGCCAGCAGCTTCAGGACTTGGGACGACGAGCAGTACTTC
-	-	TRBJ2-7	TRBV14	CASSSATLAYEQYF	TGTGCCAGCAGTTCTGCGACTTTAGCCTACGAGCAGTACTTC